This T cell receptor (beta chain) came from a study of blood T cell repertoires in COVID-19. As for the study in general: PBMCs, B-cell-depleted T cells, or T cells provided the cDNA or gDNA that made up the material.

Clones were read by immunoSEQ multiplex PCR, and TCRdb kept only the in-frame ones, dropping some. The repertoire holds tens of thousands of clones, with 88% as singletons. The CDR3 is 14 residues long. V gave up 6 bases and J gave up 1 base, with 9 bases separating them. Germline CDR1 is MNHEY and CDR2 is SVGEGT. This receptor was identified in a human donor in a cohort sampled during active COVID-19. The source material was peripheral blood. The genes are TRBV6-2 or TRBV6-3 and TRBJ2-2; maybe TRBD1 (5 bases). CDR3 in DNA: TGTGCCAGCAGCCTCACAGGGAACACCGGGGAGCTGTTTTTT. It codes for CASSLTGNTGELFF.